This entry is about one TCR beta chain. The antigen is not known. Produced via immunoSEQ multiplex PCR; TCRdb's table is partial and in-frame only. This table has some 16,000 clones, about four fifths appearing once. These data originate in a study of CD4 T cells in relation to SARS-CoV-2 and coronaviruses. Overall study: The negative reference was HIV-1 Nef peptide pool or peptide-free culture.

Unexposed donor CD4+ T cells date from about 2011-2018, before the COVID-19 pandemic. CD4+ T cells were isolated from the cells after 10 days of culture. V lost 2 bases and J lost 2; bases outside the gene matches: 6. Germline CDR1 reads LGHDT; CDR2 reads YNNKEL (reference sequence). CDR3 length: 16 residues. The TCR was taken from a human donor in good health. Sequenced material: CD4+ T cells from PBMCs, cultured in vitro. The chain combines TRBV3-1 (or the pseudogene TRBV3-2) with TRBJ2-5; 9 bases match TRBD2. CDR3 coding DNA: TGTGCCAGCAGCCAACCCCTCGGACTAGCGCAAGAGACCCAGTACTTC. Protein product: CASSQPLGLAQETQYF.